These 4 T cell receptor beta chains came from one sample sequenced in a study of T cells in tuberculosis. TCRdb's copy holds only in-frame clones and misses some; the assay was immunoSEQ multiplex PCR. This sample carries about 88,000 clones, approximately 91% of them seen once, and the ten largest clones take around 1.8%. Sorting used thawed, overnight-rested PBMC stained with anti-CD3, a viability dye and GMM-loaded CD1B tetramer. C32 glucose monomycolate from Rhodococcus equi was loaded onto the CD1B tetramers. Sample: CD1b-GMM tetramer-negative cells sorted from PBMCs. These receptors came from an adult woman with latent tuberculosis.

The V gene is TRBV7-8, the J gene TRBJ2-3; D may be TRBD2 (6 bases). V lost 5 bases, J lost 3 bases, and 6 bases lay in between. Looked up from germline, CDR1 is SGHVS and CDR2 is FQNEAQ. CDR3 length: 12 amino acids. CDR3: CASSRGTDTQYF. CDR3 in DNA: TGTGCCAGCAGCCGGGGGACAGATACGCAGTATTTT. Drawing the rest from reference TRBV7-8 and TRBJ2-3, the complete variable domain is GAGVSQSPRYKVAKRGQDVALRCDPISGHVSLFWYQQALGQGPEFLTYFQNEAQLDKSGLPSDRFFAERPEGSVSTLKIQRTQQEDSAVYLCASSRGTDTQYFGPGTRLTVL.

This clone was picked up a small number of times. V gene TRBV19 combines with J gene TRBJ1-5; no clear D gene. CDR3 length: 13 residues. Trimming cost V 7 bases and J 6 bases, with 13 bases left between them. Germline V gene sequence: CDR1 LNHDA, CDR2 SQIVND (reference sequence). Here the CDR3 DNA reads TGTGCCAGTATCTGGCCGATTTTTCAGCCCCAGCATTTT. Its translation: CASIWPIFQPQHF.

The chain carries TRBV11-2 and TRBJ1-5; 8 bases line up with TRBD1. With V trimmed by 6 bases and J by 4 bases, 5 bases remained unmatched. The length of the CDR3 is 14 residues. CDR1 and CDR2 (germline): SGHAT, FQNNGV. Here the CDR3 reads CASSPQGVNQPQHF. The DNA of the CDR3 is TGTGCCAGCAGTCCACAGGGGGTTAATCAGCCCCAGCATTTT. Drawing the rest from reference TRBV11-2 and TRBJ1-5, the complete variable domain is EAGVAQSPRYKIIEKRQSVAFWCNPISGHATLYWYQQILGQGPKLLIQFQNNGVVDDSQLPKDRFSAERLKGVDSTLKIQPAKLEDSAVYLCASSPQGVNQPQHFGDGTRLSIL.

The chain uses TRBV30 and TRBJ2-5; 9 bases map to TRBD2. CDR3 length equals 15 residues. Germline V gene lookup returns CDR1 GTSNPN and CDR2 SVGIG (reference sequence). The trim removed 2 bases at V and 2 bases at J, leaving 6 bases unmatched. The CDR3 sequence: CAWSRMTSGQETQYF. Written as DNA, the CDR3 is TGTGCCTGGAGTAGGATGACTAGCGGACAAGAGACCCAGTACTTC.